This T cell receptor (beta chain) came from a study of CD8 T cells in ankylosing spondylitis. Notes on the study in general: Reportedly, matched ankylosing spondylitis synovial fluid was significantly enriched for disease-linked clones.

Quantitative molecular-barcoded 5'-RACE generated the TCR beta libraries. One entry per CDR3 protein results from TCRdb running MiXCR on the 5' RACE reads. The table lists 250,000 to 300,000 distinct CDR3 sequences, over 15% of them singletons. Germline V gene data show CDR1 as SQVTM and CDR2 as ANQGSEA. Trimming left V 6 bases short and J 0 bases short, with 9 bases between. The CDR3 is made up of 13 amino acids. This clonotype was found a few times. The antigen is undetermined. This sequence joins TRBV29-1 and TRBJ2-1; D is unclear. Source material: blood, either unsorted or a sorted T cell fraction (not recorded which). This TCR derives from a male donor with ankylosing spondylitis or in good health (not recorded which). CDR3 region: CSVADSSYNEQFF. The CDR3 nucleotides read TGCAGCGTCGCCGATAGCTCCTACAATGAGCAGTTCTTC.